This TCR beta chain derives from a study of Tregs in tolerant kidney transplant recipients. Profiling relied on immunoSEQ multiplex PCR, and the TCRdb table lists in-frame clones only, not all of them. Of 15,000 to 20,000 clones detected, roughly two thirds appear once; the ten largest clones hold approximately 3.4%. CDR1 is ENHRY and CDR2 is SYGVKD in the germline V gene. Trimming cost V 5 bases and J 3 bases, with 13 bases left between them. The CDR3 totals 14 residues. In the case of this clone: Its antigen is unknown.

Study-level points and caveats: The most relevant donor-specific Treg TCRbeta repertoire apparently came from expansion with activated donor B cells.

This clonotype was obtained from a human donor in good health. The genes are TRBV10-3 and TRBJ1-1; a weak D match, TRBD1 (6 bases). The sample taken for sequencing was Tregs from blood cultured with allogeneic cells. Here the CDR3 DNA reads TGTGCCATCAGTCTCAGGGGAGGGGACACTGAAGCTTTCTTT. Protein sequence: CAISLRGGDTEAFF.